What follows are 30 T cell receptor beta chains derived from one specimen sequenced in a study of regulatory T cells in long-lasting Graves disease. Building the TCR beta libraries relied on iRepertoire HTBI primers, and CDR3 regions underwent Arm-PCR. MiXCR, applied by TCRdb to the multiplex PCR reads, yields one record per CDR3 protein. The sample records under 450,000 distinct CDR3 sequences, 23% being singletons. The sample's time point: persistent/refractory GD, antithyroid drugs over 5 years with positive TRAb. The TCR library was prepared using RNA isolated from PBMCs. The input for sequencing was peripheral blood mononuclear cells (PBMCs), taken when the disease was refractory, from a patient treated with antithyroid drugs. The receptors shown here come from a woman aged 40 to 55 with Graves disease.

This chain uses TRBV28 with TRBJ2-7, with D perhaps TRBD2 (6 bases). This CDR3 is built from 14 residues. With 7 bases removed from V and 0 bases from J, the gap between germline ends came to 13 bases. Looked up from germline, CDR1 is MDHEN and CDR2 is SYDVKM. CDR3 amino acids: CASMMGGDSYEQYF. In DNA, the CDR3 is TGTGCCAGCATGATGGGGGGAGACTCCTACGAGCAGTACTTC.

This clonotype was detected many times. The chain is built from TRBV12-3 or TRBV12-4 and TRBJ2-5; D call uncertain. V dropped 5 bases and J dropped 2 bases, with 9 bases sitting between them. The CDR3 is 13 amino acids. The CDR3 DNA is TGTGCCAGCAGTCTACAGACACAAGAGACCCAGTACTTC. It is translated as CASSLQTQETQYF.

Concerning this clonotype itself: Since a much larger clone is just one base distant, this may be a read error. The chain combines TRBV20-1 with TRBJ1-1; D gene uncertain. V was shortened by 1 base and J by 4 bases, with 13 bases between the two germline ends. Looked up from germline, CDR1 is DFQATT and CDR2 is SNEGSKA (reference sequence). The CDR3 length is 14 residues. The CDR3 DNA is TGCAGTGCTAGAGGGTCGGTGGGGAGCACTGAAGCTTTCTTT. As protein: CSARGSVGSTEAFF.

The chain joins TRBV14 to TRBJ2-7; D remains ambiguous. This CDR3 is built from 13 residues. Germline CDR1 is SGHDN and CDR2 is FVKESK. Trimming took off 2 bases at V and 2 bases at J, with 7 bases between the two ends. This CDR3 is CASSQHSAYEQYF. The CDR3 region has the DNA TGTGCCAGCAGCCAACACAGCGCCTACGAGCAGTACTTC.

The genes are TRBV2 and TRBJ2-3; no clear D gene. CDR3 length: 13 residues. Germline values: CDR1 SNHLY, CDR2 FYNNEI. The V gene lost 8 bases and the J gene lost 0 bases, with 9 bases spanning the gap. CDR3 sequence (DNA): TGTGCCAGCTCACCCCATAGCACAGATACGCAGTATTTT. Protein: CASSPHSTDTQYF.

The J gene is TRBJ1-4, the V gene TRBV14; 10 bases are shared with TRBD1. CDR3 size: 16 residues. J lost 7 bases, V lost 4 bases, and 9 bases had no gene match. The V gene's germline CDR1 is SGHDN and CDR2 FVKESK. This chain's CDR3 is CASSPTGQGSGEKLFF. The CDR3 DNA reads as TGTGCCAGCAGCCCGACGGGACAGGGGAGCGGTGAAAAACTGTTTTTT. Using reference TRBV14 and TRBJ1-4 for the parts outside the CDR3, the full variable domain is EAGVTQFPSHSVIEKGQTVTLRCDPISGHDNLYWYRRVMGKEIKFLLHFVKESKQDESGMPNNRFLAERTGGTYSTLKVQPAELEDSGVYFCASSPTGQGSGEKLFFGSGTQLSVL.

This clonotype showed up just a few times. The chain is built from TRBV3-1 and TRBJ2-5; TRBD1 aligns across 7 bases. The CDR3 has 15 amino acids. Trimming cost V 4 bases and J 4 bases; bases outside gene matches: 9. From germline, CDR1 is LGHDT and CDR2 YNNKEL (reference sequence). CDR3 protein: CASSPFRQGGETQYF. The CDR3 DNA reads TGTGCCAGCAGCCCCTTTCGACAGGGCGGAGAGACCCAGTACTTC.

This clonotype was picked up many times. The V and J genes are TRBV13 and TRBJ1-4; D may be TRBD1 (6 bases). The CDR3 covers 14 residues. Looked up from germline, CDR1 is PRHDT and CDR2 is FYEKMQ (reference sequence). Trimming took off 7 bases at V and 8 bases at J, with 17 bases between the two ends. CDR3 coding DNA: TGTGCCAGCACCATCGGGGGGCTAGACGAAAAACTGTTTTTT. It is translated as CASTIGGLDEKLFF.

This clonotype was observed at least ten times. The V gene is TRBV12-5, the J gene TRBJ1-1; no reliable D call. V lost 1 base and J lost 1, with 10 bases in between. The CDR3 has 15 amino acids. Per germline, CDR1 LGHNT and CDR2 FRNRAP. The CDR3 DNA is TGTGCTAGTGGTTTGGGGGCCCCAGGGAACACTGAAGCTTTCTTT. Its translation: CASGLGAPGNTEAFF.

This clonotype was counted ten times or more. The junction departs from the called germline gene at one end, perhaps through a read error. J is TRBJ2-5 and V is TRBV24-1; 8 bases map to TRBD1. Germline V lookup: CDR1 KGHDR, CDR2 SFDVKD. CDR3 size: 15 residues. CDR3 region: CATSDVTRGQGTQYF. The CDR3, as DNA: TGTGCCACCAGTGACGTTACCAGGGGGCAAGGGACCCAGTACTTC.

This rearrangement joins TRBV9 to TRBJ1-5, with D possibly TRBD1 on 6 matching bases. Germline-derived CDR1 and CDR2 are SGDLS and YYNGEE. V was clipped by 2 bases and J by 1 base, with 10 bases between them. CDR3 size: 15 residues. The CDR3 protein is CASSVGGASNQPQHF. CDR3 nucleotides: TGTGCCAGCAGCGTGGGGGGGGCGAGCAATCAGCCCCAGCATTTT.

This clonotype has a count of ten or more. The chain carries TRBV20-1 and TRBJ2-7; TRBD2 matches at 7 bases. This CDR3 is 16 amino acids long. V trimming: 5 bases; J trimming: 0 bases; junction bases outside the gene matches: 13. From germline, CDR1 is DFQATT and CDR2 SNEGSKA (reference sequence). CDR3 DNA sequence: TGCAGTGCTTTGGGACTACCCGATGTTAACTCCTACGAGCAGTACTTC. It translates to CSALGLPDVNSYEQYF.

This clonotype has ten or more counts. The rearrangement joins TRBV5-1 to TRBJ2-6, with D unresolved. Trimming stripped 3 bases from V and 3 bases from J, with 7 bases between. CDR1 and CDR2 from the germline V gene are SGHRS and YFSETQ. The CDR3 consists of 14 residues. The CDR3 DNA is TGCGCCAGCAGCTGGGAAGGTGGGGCCAACGTCCTGACTTTC. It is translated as CASSWEGGANVLTF.

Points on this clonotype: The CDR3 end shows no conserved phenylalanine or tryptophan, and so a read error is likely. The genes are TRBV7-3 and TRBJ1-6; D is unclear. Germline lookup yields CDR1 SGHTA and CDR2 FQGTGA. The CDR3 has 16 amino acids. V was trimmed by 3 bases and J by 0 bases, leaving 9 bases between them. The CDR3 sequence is CASSLFPSSYNSPLHL. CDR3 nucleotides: TGTGCCAGCAGCTTGTTTCCTAGCTCCTATAATTCACCCCTCCACCTT.

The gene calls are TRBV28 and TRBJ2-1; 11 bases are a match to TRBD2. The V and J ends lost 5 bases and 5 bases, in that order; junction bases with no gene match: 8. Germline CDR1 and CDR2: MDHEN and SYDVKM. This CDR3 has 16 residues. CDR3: CASSRPTSGENNEQFF. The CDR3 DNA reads TGTGCCAGCAGTCGGCCGACTAGCGGGGAAAACAATGAGCAGTTCTTC.

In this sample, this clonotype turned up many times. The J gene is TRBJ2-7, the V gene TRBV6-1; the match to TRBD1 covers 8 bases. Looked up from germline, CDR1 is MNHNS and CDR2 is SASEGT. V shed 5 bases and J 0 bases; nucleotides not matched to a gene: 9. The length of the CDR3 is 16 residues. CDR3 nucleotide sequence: TGTGCCAGCAGTAAATCTTGGACAGGGAGCTCCTACGAGCAGTACTTC. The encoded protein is CASSKSWTGSSYEQYF.

CDR3 protein: CATRSGGPSTDTQYF. In DNA, the CDR3 is TGTGCCACCCGAAGCGGGGGGCCCTCGACAGATACGCAGTATTTT. The gene calls are TRBV28 and TRBJ2-3; the match to TRBD2 covers 9 bases. The CDR3 spans 15 residues. V shed 10 bases, J shed 3 bases, and the junction held 11 bases outside the gene matches. Germline-derived CDR1 and CDR2 are MDHEN and SYDVKM.

CDR3 loop: CASSQEVQGTAYGYTF. DNA of the CDR3: TGTGCCAGCAGCCAAGAGGTTCAGGGTACGGCGTATGGCTACACCTTC. The V and J genes are TRBV3-1 and TRBJ1-2; tentatively, D is TRBD1 (5 bases). This CDR3 is 16 amino acids long. Germline loops: CDR1 LGHDT, CDR2 YNNKEL (reference sequence). Deletions cut 0 bases from V and 5 bases from J, with 16 bases between.

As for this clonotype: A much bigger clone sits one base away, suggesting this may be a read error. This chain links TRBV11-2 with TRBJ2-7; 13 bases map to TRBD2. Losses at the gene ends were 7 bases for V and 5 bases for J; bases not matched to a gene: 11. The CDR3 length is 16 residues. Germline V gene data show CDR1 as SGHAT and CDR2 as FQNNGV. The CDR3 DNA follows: TGTGCCAGCAACATAGGGACTAGCGGGAACGTCGACGAGCAGTACTTC. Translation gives CASNIGTSGNVDEQYF.

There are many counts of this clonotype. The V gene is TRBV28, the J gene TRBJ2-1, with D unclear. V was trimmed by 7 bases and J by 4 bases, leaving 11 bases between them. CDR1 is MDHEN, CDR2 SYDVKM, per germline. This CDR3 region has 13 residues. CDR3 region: CASTSHEYNEQFF. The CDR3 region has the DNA TGTGCCAGCACCTCCCATGAATACAATGAGCAGTTCTTC.

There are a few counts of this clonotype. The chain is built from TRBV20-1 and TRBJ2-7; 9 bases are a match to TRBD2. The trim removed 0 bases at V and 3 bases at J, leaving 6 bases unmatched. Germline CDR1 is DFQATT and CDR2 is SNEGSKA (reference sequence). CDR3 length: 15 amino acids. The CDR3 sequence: CSARDSGRSDYEQYF. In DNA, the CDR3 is TGCAGTGCTAGAGATAGCGGGAGAAGCGACTACGAGCAGTACTTC.

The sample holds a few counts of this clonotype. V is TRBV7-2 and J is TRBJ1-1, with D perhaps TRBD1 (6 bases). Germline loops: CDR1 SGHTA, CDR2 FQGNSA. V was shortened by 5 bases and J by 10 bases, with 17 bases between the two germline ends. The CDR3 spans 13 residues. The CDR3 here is CASSKTGSLGAFF. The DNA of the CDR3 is TGTGCCAGCAGCAAGACAGGTTCGTTGGGAGCTTTCTTT.

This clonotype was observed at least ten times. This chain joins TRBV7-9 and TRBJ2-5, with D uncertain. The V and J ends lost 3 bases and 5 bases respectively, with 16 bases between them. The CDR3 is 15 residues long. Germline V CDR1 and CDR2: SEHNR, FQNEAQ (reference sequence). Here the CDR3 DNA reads TGTGCCAGCAGCTTTGCGATGGGCAGAGAGGAGACCCAGTACTTC. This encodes CASSFAMGREETQYF.

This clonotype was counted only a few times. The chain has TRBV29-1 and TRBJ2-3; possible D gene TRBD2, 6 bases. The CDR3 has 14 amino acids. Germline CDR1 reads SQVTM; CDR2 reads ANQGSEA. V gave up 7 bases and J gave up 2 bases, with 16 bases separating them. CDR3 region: CSALGRDHTDTQYF. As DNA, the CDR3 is TGCAGCGCCCTGGGGCGGGACCACACAGATACGCAGTATTTT.

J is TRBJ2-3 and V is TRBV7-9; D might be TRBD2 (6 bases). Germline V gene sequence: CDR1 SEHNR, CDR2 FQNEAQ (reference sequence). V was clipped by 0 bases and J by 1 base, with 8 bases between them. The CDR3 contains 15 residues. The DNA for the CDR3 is TGTGCCAGCAGCTTAGCGGTAGCGGGCACAGATACGCAGTATTTT. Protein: CASSLAVAGTDTQYF. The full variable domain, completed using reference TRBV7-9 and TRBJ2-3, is DTGVSQNPRHKITKRGQNVTFRCDPISEHNRLYWYRQTLGQGPEFLTYFQNEAQLEKSRLLSDRFSAERPKGSFSTLEIQRTEQGDSAMYLCASSLAVAGTDTQYFGPGTRLTVL.

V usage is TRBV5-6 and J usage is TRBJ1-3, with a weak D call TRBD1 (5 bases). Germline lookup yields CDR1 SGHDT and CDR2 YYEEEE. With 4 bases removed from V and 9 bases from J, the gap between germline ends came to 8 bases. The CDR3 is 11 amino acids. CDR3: CASSAGGTIYF. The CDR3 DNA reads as TGTGCCAGCAGCGCCGGGGGCACCATATATTTT.

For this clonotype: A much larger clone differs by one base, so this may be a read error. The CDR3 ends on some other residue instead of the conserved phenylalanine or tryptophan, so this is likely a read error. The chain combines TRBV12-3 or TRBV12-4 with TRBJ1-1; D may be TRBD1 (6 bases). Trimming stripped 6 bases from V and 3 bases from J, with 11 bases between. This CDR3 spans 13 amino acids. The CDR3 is CASRLQGYTEAFY. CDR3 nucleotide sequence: TGTGCCAGCAGGCTACAGGGATACACTGAAGCTTTCTAT.

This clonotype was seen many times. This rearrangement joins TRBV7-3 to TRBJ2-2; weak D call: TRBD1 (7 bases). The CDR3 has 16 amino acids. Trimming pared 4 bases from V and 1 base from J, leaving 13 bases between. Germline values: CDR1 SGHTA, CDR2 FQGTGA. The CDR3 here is CASSSGGTVNTGELFF. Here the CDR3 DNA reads TGTGCCAGCAGCTCCGGAGGGACAGTGAACACCGGGGAGCTGTTTTTT.

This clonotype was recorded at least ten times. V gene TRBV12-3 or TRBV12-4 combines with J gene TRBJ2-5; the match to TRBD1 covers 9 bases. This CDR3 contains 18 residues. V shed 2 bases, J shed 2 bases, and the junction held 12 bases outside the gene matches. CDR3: CASSLRVWDRVFQETQYF. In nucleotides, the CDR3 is TGTGCCAGCAGTTTAAGAGTCTGGGACAGGGTTTTTCAAGAGACCCAGTACTTC.

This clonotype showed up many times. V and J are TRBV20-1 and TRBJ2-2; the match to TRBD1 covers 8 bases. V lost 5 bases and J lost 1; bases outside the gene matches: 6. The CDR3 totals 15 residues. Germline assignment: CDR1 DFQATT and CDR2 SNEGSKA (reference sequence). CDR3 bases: TGCAGTGCTGGGGGACAGGCGAGGAACACCGGGGAGCTGTTTTTT. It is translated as CSAGGQARNTGELFF.